One and the same sample provided the 3 T cell receptor beta chains below, sequenced in a study of T-cell memory formation after mild COVID-19. TCRdb processed the 5' RACE reads anew with MiXCR; each CDR3 protein has one entry. The sample holds 100,000 to 150,000 distinct CDR3 sequences, about 6% seen once. The specimen sequenced was PBMCs or a T cell subset sorted from them (not recorded which). The receptors were gathered from an adult woman who had mild COVID-19 (a few samples of this study predate the infection). Cell type and time point are not known.

The chain recombines TRBV12-3 or TRBV12-4 with TRBJ1-6; D gene uncertain. The CDR3 has 14 amino acids. V shed 1 base and J shed 6 bases, with 7 bases lying between them. CDR3 in DNA: TGTGCCAGCAGTTTAGGGACGACTAATTCACCCCTCCACTTT. Protein: CASSLGTTNSPLHF.

The chain has TRBV12-3 or TRBV12-4 and TRBJ1-1; 8 bases fit TRBD1. The CDR3 covers 13 residues. J lost 5 bases, V lost 6 bases, and 5 bases had no gene match. The CDR3 DNA sequence: TGTGCCAGCAGGACGGACAGGGAAACTGAAGCTTTCTTT. This translates into CASRTDRETEAFF.

This clonotype was recorded a few times. V and J are TRBV18 and TRBJ2-3; TRBD1 aligns across 7 bases. The J segment lost 1 base and the V segment lost 3 bases, leaving 4 bases of the junction unmatched. The CDR3 totals 15 residues. Germline V CDR1 and CDR2: KGHSH, LQKENI. CDR3 sequence reads: CASSPDRVGTDTQYF. The CDR3 region has the DNA TGTGCCAGCTCACCTGACAGGGTGGGCACAGATACGCAGTATTTT.